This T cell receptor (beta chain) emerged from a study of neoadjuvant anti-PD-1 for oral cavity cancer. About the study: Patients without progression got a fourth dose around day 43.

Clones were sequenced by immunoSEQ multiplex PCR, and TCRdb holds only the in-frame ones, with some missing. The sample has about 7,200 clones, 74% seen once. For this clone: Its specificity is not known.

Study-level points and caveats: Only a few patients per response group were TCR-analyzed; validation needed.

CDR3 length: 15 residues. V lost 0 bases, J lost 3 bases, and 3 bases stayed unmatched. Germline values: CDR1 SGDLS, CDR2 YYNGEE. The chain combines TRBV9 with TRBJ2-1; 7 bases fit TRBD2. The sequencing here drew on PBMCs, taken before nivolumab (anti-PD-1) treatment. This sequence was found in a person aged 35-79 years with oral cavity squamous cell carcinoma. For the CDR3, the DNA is TGTGCCAGCAGCGTAGAGGGGACTATCTACAATGAGCAGTTCTTC. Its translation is CASSVEGTIYNEQFF.